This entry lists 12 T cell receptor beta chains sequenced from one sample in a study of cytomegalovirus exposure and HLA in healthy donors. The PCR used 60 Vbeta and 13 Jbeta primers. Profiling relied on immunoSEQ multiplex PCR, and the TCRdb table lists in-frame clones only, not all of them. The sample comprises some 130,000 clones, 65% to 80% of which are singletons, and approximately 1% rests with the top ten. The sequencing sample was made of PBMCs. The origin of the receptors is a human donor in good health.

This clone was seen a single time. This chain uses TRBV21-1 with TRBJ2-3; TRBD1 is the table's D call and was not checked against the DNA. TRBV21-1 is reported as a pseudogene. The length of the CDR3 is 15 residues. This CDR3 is CASSKGQGVTDTQYF. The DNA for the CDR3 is TGTGCCAGCAGCAAAGGACAGGGAGTCACAGATACGCAGTATTTT.

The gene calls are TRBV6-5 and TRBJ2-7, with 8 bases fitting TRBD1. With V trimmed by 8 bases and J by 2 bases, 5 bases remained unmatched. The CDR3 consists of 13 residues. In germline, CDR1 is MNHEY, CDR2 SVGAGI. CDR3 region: CASGTGGPYEQYF. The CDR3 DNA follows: TGTGCCAGCGGAACAGGGGGTCCCTACGAGCAGTACTTC.

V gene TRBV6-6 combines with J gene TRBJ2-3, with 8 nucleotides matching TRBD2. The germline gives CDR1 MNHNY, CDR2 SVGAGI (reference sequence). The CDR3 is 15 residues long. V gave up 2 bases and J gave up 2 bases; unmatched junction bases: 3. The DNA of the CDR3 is TGTGCCAGCAGTTACACTAGCGGCTCCACAGATACGCAGTATTTT. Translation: CASSYTSGSTDTQYF.

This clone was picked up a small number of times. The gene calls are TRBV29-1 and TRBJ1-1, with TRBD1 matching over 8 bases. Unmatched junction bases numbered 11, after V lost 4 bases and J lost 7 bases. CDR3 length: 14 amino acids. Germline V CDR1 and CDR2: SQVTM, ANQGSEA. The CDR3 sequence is CSVGLVQGAGEAFF. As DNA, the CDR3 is TGCAGCGTTGGATTAGTCCAGGGGGCGGGTGAAGCTTTCTTT.

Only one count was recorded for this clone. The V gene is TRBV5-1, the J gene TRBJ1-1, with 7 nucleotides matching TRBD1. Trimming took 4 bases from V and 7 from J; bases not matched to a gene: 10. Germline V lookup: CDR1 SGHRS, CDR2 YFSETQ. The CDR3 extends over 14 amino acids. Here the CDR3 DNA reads TGCGCCAGCAGCAAAGGACAGGTCGACATTGAAGCTTTCTTT. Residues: CASSKGQVDIEAFF.

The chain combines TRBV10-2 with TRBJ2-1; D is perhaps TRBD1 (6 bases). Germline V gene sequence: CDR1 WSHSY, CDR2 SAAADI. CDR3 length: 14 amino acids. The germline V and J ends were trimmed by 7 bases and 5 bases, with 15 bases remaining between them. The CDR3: CASILVGDNNEQFF. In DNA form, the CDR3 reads TGCGCCAGCATCCTAGTTGGGGACAACAATGAGCAGTTCTTC.

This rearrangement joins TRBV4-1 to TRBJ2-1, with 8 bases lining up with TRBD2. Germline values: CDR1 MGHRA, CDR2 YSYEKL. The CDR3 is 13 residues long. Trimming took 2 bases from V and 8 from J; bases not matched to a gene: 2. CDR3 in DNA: TGCGCCAGCAGCCAACCCGGGGGGGATGAGCAGTTCTTC. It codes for CASSQPGGDEQFF.

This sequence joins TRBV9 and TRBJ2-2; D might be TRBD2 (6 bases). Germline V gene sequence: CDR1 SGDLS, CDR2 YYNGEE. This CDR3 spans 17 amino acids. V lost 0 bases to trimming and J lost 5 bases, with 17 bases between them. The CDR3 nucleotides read TGTGCCAGCAGCGTAGGGAGTCTAGGGACTGGAACCGGGGAGCTGTTTTTT. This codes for CASSVGSLGTGTGELFF.

The CDR3 sequence: CASSSQGFGSPLHF. CDR3 sequence (DNA): TGTGCCAGCAGCTCCCAGGGGTTTGGCTCACCCCTCCACTTT. The chain recombines TRBV5-4 with TRBJ1-6, with a possible D match to TRBD1 (6 bases). CDR1 SGHNT and CDR2 YYREEE come from the germline V gene (reference sequence). V lost 3 bases to trimming and J lost 10 bases, with 14 bases between them. The CDR3 contains 14 residues. Drawing the rest from reference TRBV5-4 and TRBJ1-6, the complete variable domain is ETGVTQSPTHLIKTRGQQVTLRCSSQSGHNTVSWYQQALGQGPQFIFQYYREEENGRGNFPPRFSGLQFPNYSSELNVNALELDDSALYLCASSSQGFGSPLHFGNGTRLTVT.

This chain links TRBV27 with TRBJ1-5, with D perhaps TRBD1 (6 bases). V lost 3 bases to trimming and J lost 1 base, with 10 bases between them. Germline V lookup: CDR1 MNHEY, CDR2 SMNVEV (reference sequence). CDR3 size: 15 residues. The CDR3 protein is CASSLAGVSNQPQHF. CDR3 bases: TGTGCCAGCAGTTTGGCAGGGGTGAGCAATCAGCCCCAGCATTTT.

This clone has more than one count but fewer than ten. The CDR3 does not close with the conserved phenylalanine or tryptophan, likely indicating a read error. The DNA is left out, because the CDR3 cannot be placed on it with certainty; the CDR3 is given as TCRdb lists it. CDR3 residues: CASSWVEGR. This sequence joins TRBV28 and TRBJ1-6. The CDR3 is 9 amino acids long, termini counted. Germline loops: CDR1 MDHEN, CDR2 SYDVKM.

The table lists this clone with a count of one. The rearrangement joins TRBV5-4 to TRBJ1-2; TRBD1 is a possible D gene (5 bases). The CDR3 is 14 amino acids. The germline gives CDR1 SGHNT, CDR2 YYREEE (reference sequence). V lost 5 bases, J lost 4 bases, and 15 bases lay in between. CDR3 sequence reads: CASSGGSGFYGYTF. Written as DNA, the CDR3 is TGTGCCAGCAGTGGGGGGTCAGGCTTCTATGGCTACACCTTC.